This entry features one T cell receptor beta chain sequence. Its target antigen remains unknown. Base qualities are missing; no much larger clone stands one base away. The entry originates in a study of graft-versus-host responses after intestinal transplantation (dated by TCRdb to the early 2020s). With regard to the full study: Recipients received multivisceral, liver-intestinal, or isolated intestinal transplants. All recipients received anti-thymocyte globulin induction followed by maintenance tacrolimus and steroids for about three years. After intestinal transplantation, graft-versus-host and host-versus-graft alloreactive T cell clones in the graft, circulation and bone marrow were tracked using bulk TCR-beta CDR3 sequencing. Alloreactive clones were identified by sequencing pre-transplant mixed lymphocyte reaction products and comparing them with unstimulated pre-transplant donor and recipient T cells. The cohort enrolled about two dozen intestinal transplant recipients, one of whom was a retransplant, and a few patients without pretransplant specimens were excluded. A peak of at least 4% donor T cells among recipient peripheral blood mononuclear cells was the definition used for donor T cell macrochimerism. Rather than going through the commercial service, samples from a few later patients were sequenced in-house on an Illumina MiSeq and processed with MiXCR. What the research found in general, with its limitations: The relatively low number and heterogeneity of intestinal transplant patients limited the conclusions. Early after transplant, peak levels of circulating GvH clones were associated with declines in HvG clones. GvH clones were detected in recipient bone marrow, and some of these GvH clones were observed earlier in ileal mucosa or blood, consistent with an intestinal mucosal origin. Patients with donor T cell macrochimerism had high GvH to HvG T cell clonal ratios in their allografts.

Per the publication, the time point label means: cells obtained before transplantation from donor or recipient. CD3+CD4+ and CD3+CD8+ populations were FACS-sorted from unstimulated pre-transplant donor and recipient cells taken from spleen or lymph nodes. CDR1 and CDR2 are drawn from the germline V gene: SGDLS, YYNGEE. The CDR3 runs 16 amino acids, cysteine and phenylalanine included. Only CDR3 DNA remains: 48 bases, in frame from the first base. Germline trimming amounts to 1 base on V and 0 bases on J, with 2 as the count of junction bases outside the gene matches. Receptor amplification or capture employed the immunoSEQ multiplex PCR assay. For most patients, genomic DNA was isolated using the Qiagen DNeasy Blood and Tissue Kit and was shipped frozen to Adaptive Biotechnologies for TCR sequencing. For most patients, high-throughput TCR-beta CDR3 sequencing of genomic DNA was performed by Adaptive Biotechnologies. The study's own analysis went as follows. Adaptive's ImmunoSEQ software supplied the TCR sequencing data for 15 to 20 patients, while MiXCR and VDJtools were used to process a few other patients. CD4 versus CD8 sorting errors were corrected by removing sequences found in both subsets at a frequency ratio below 5:1. Because the origin of CDR3 nucleotide sequences shared between donor and recipient could not be assigned, those sequences were removed. Alloreactive clones required at least 2-fold expansion over unstimulated cells and minimum CFSE-low frequency of 0.002% (template counts) or 0.001% (read counts). Clones were considered mappable if detected in sequenced pre-transplant spleen, lymph node, or MLR CFSE-low populations of the donor or recipient. The cumulative frequency of alloreactive clones was calculated as a percentage of all sequences, weighted by copy number. TCRdb's version of the immuneACCESS table is confined to in-frame rearrangements and falls short of the full clone set. An unresolved V gene accounts for under half of the shortfall where checked; the remainder is of unknown origin. Clone size and the V and J calls come from that table; the DNA yielded D and trimming. The sample data list tens of thousands of clones, and about nine tenths of these were observed just once. The ten largest make up 0.1% of the sample.

Recombination joined TRBV9 with TRBJ1-3; 9 central bases correspond to TRBD1. The sequencing used unstimulated CD4+ T cells sorted from spleen or lymph node cells, collected before intestinal transplant. This clonotype was obtained from a human donor who received an intestinal transplant. The DNA sequence follows: TGTGCCAGCAGCGTAACAGGGGGCAACTCTGGAAACACCATATATTTT. It translates to CASSVTGGNSGNTIYF.